This TCR beta chain is drawn from a study of CD8 T cells in ankylosing spondylitis (dated by TCRdb to the late 2010s). Notes on the research overall: The study profiled T cell receptor beta repertoires in healthy donors and ankylosing spondylitis patients to find disease-linked TCR variants. The full study cohort was made up of over 20 ankylosing spondylitis patients and around 100 healthy donors. Peripheral blood samples were taken, and synovial fluid was additionally collected from ankylosing spondylitis patients.

Comments on this clonotype: Its antigen specificity is not known. Base qualities are missing; no much larger clone stands one base away.

Beyond this particular receptor, the publication reports: Some of the motif variants had been reported before in the synovial fluid and blood of reactive arthritis patients, a finding that suggests common disease-initiation mechanisms. The disease-linked clones showed a CD8+ phenotype and occurred at relatively low frequencies in peripheral blood. Blood from ankylosing spondylitis patients appeared to be characterized by a TCR beta motif made up of under ten highly homologous amino acid variants. The disease-linked clones were reported as significantly enriched in matched synovial fluid samples from ankylosing spondylitis patients.

Between the V and J ends, shortened by 4 bases and 0 bases respectively, the junction contains 13 bases. The germline V gene gives CDR1 as KGHSH and CDR2 as LQKENI. The CDR3, cysteine through phenylalanine, is 16 amino acids long. The read is trimmed to its CDR3 DNA, 48 bases read in frame from base 1. Sequencing took place on an Illumina HiSeq 2500. Quantitative 5'-RACE with molecular barcodes was used to prepare TCR beta libraries. As for the original processing: To identify disease-linked TCR variants, a new computational method was used, one built on a probabilistic model of VDJ rearrangement. TCRdb ran its own pipeline on the public reads, namely fastp trimming at Q25 and MiXCR clone calling, and kept in-frame beta chains. Rows are combined by CDR3 protein, so each entry shows the most common genes and DNA. These V and J calls originate from TCRdb's pipeline instead of the authors' own analysis. In all, the sample holds about 240,000 distinct CDR3 sequences, and more than 20% of those were seen once. Around 0.58% of the sample lies in the top ten.

The chain joins TRBV18 to TRBJ1-3; TRBD1 is a weak D gene call, 5 bases matching. Sequenced material: blood, either unsorted or a sorted T cell fraction (not recorded which). This TCR derives from a male donor with ankylosing spondylitis or in good health (not recorded which). The CDR3 reads CASSLGPNDSGNTIYF. The nucleotides read TGTGCCAGCTCACTGGGACCGAACGACTCTGGAAACACCATATATTTT.